This T cell receptor (beta chain) was documented in a study of technical replicates of blood from a handful of donors. Repertoires were generated with immunoSEQ multiplex PCR, while TCRdb's copy carries only in-frame clones and drops some. Of 55,000 to 80,000 clones in the sample, 93% were seen once. The CDR3 runs 14 residues. The J segment lost 8 bases and the V segment lost 5 bases, leaving 9 bases of the junction unmatched. Germline-derived CDR1 and CDR2 are SEHNR and FQNEAQ (reference sequence). This TCR was recovered from a human donor in good health. The chain employs TRBV7-9 and TRBJ1-5, with TRBD1 identical over 7 bases. Sequencing input: T cells isolated from PBMCs. CDR3 amino acids: CASSHGDSLKPQHF. The DNA of the CDR3 is TGTGCCAGCAGCCACGGGGACAGCCTAAAGCCCCAGCATTTT.